Listed below are T cell receptor beta chains from one sample, sequenced in a study of blood T cell repertoires in COVID-19. TCRdb keeps only in-frame clones here, not all; method: immunoSEQ multiplex PCR. The repertoire holds about 200,000 clones, with 85% to 90% as singletons. Sequencing input: peripheral blood. The receptor set was obtained from a man aged 50-59 years with acute or convalescent COVID-19. Each CDR3 is given without its conserved first and last residue. The order of the fields is V gene, J gene, clone size, CDR3 protein. Size is stated for part of the rows, as once, few or many counts, or as a class when the clone is expanded.

TRBV5-1,TRBJ1-5,.,ASSMGQGDQPQH
TRBV11-3,TRBJ2-7,.,ASSLDSGTGTYEQY
TRBV5-5,TRBJ1-5,.,ASSRTGARDQPQH
TRBV28,TRBJ2-7,.,ASSSSGRGVSYEQY
TRBV6-5,TRBJ1-5,.,ASTQTGSSNQPQH
TRBV27,TRBJ1-5,.,ASSPSRGTQPQH
TRBV19,TRBJ2-2,.,ASSPRRDRVRNTGELF
TRBV18,TRBJ2-5,.,ASSLGPGTQY
TRBV30,TRBJ2-1,few,AWSVGLGIYNEQF
TRBV4-1,TRBJ1-2,.,ASSHDGSYGYT
TRBV20-1,TRBJ1-5,.,SASWSGGSNQPQH
TRBV2,TRBJ1-2,.,ASSYTQNGYT
TRBV6-1,TRBJ1-6,.,ASSVEGGTQNSPLH
TRBV2,TRBJ2-3,.,ASGEDFRGPDTQY
TRBV10-3,TRBJ2-7,.,AISESWTDGQY
TRBV16,TRBJ1-5,few,ASSTNRQPQH
TRBV19,TRBJ2-1,.,ASSIEGGEQF
TRBV18,TRBJ1-1,.,ASSPDDRLVGGEAF
TRBV6-4,TRBJ1-5,.,ATRQGAGQPQH
TRBV19,TRBJ1-5,.,ASSKRVGRGLDRNQPQH
TRBV5-1,TRBJ1-2,.,ASSLSGSYGYT
TRBV6-1,TRBJ2-3,.,ASSEEGFGTRGTDTQY
TRBV3-1/TRBV3-2,TRBJ1-6,.,ASSQDRGEYYNSPLH
TRBV19,TRBJ2-1,.,ASSIAGRGRNEQF
TRBV19,TRBJ1-5,.,ASSITLRWSNQPQH
TRBV7-2,TRBJ1-2,once,ASNRAGTGNNYGYT
TRBV7-3,TRBJ2-2,.,ASSSRGWGTNTGELF
TRBV19,TRBJ1-1,once,ASSDRRGASAF
TRBV5-1,TRBJ2-1,.,ASRETLSSYNEQF
TRBV5-1,TRBJ1-6,.,ASSSWDRAGWNSPLH
TRBV2,TRBJ2-2,.,ASSEALSTGELF
TRBV27,TRBJ1-5,.,ASSLSPGGYNQPQH